These 27 T cell receptor beta chains share one sample of origin, sequenced in a study of blood T cell repertoires in COVID-19. Repertoires were generated with immunoSEQ multiplex PCR, while TCRdb's copy carries only in-frame clones and drops some. The repertoire has 250,000 or so clones, over 80% of them found once; the top ten carry around 5.9%. The sequenced sample was peripheral blood. The receptors were sampled from a human donor in a cohort sampled during active COVID-19.

The V call is TRBV7-9, the J call TRBJ1-6, with D possibly being TRBD1 (6 bases). Germline-derived CDR1 and CDR2 are SEHNR and FQNEAQ (reference sequence). V lost 10 bases to trimming and J lost 9 bases, with 16 bases between them. The CDR3 totals 13 residues. In DNA, the CDR3 is TGTGCCAACATCCGGGACACGGCTTCACCCCTCCACTTT. Residues: CANIRDTASPLHF.

This clone occurred once. The chain recombines TRBV6-5 with TRBJ1-5; no clear D gene. The CDR3 runs to 14 residues. V lost 4 bases and J lost 1, with 8 bases in between. CDR1 is MNHEY and CDR2 is SVGAGI in the germline V gene. CDR3 coding DNA: TGTGCCAGCAGTTCGGAGGGCAGCAATCAGCCCCAGCATTTT. Translating it yields CASSSEGSNQPQHF.

This chain connects TRBV11-2 to TRBJ2-3; D gene uncertain. CDR1 and CDR2 (germline): SGHAT, FQNNGV. V dropped 5 bases and J dropped 3 bases, with 6 bases sitting between them. CDR3 size: 12 residues. As DNA, the CDR3 is TGTGCCAGCAGCCTCCAGACAGATACGCAGTATTTT. Residues: CASSLQTDTQYF.

In this sample, this clone turned up once. The chain joins TRBV28 to TRBJ1-4; no definite D call. This CDR3 is 12 amino acids long. V lost 7 bases, J lost 0 bases, and 3 bases lay in between. Germline V lookup: CDR1 MDHEN, CDR2 SYDVKM. This chain's CDR3 is CASTATNEKLFF. CDR3 in DNA: TGTGCCAGCACGGCAACTAATGAAAAACTGTTTTTT.

The J gene is TRBJ2-3, the V gene TRBV9; 8 nucleotides line up with TRBD2. The germline gives CDR1 SGDLS, CDR2 YYNGEE. The CDR3 is made up of 17 amino acids. The V and J ends lost 0 bases and 4 bases, in that order; junction bases with no gene match: 10. In nucleotides, the CDR3 is TGTGCCAGCAGCGTAGAAATAGCGGGGTCGTATGCAGATACGCAGTATTTT. It is translated as CASSVEIAGSYADTQYF.

The chain links TRBV5-1 to TRBJ2-5; 7 bases agree with TRBD1. The CDR3 has 16 residues. The trim removed 4 bases at V and 3 bases at J, leaving 12 bases unmatched. Per germline, CDR1 SGHRS and CDR2 YFSETQ. The chain's CDR3 is CASSTGTVVGEETQYF. The CDR3 bases are TGCGCCAGCAGCACCGGGACAGTCGTTGGGGAAGAGACCCAGTACTTC.

The CDR3 DNA sequence: TGTGCCAGCAGCCTCCCAGGCGAAAAACTGTTTTTT. As protein: CASSLPGEKLFF. This chain uses TRBV13 with TRBJ1-4; D is unclear. This CDR3 is built from 12 residues. Germline V lookup: CDR1 PRHDT, CDR2 FYEKMQ (reference sequence). The germline V and J ends were trimmed by 5 bases and 8 bases, with 9 bases remaining between them.

The rearrangement links TRBV5-4 to TRBJ2-3; TRBD2 aligns across 8 bases. The J segment lost 0 bases and the V segment lost 2 bases, leaving 5 bases of the junction unmatched. CDR3 length: 16 amino acids. Germline CDR1 reads SGHNT; CDR2 reads YYREEE (reference sequence). The chain's CDR3 is CASSFRVAGSTDTQYF. The CDR3 DNA is TGTGCCAGCAGCTTTCGGGTAGCGGGGAGCACAGATACGCAGTATTTT.

A remark on this clone: Other DNA sequences in this specimen translate into the identical CDR3. The chain combines TRBV24-1 with TRBJ2-3; no definite D call. Germline CDR1 and CDR2: KGHDR and SFDVKD. The CDR3 length is 15 residues. Trimming removed 3 bases at V and 0 bases at J, with 9 bases between. Written as DNA, the CDR3 is TGTGCCACCAGTGATCTGGGCACTAGCACAGATACGCAGTATTTT. As protein: CATSDLGTSTDTQYF.

The rearrangement joins TRBV5-4 to TRBJ2-3, with D unclear. V was trimmed by 4 bases and J by 2 bases, leaving 17 bases between them. CDR3 size: 16 residues. Per the germline V gene, CDR1 is SGHNT and CDR2 is YYREEE (reference sequence). The CDR3 is CASSRPGFKLTDTQYF. The CDR3 DNA sequence: TGTGCCAGCAGCCGTCCGGGTTTCAAACTCACAGATACGCAGTATTTT.

This sequence joins TRBV6-6 and TRBJ1-2, with 9 nucleotides matching TRBD1. The CDR3 totals 14 residues. V dropped 4 bases and J dropped 4; count of bases not matched to a gene: 4. Germline V gene sequence: CDR1 MNHNY, CDR2 SVGAGI (reference sequence). This chain's CDR3 is CASSFRQGGYGYTF. The CDR3 DNA follows: TGTGCCAGCAGTTTCCGACAGGGGGGCTATGGCTACACCTTC.

This CDR3 is CAWQGGGDSGNQPQHF. CDR3 coding DNA: TGTGCCTGGCAAGGGGGAGGGGATAGTGGCAATCAGCCCCAGCATTTT. The rearrangement joins TRBV30 to TRBJ1-5; possible D gene TRBD1, 6 bases. CDR3 length: 16 amino acids. Germline V lookup: CDR1 GTSNPN, CDR2 SVGIG (reference sequence). The V end was cut by 5 bases, the J end by 2 bases, with 19 bases between.

The chain links TRBV10-1 to TRBJ2-7; D may be TRBD1 (6 bases). V lost 3 bases and J 4 bases, leaving 13 bases between the germline ends. CDR1 and CDR2 from the germline V gene are WNHNN and SYGVQD (reference sequence). The CDR3 totals 14 residues. CDR3 residues: CASSDFRGGYEQYF. The CDR3 nucleotides read TGCGCCAGCAGTGATTTCAGGGGCGGATACGAGCAGTACTTC.

This clone appeared a few times. The J gene is TRBJ1-1, the V gene TRBV21-1. TRBV21-1 is a pseudogene. There are 15 residues in the CDR3. DNA of the CDR3: TGTGCCAGCAGCAAAGTCCCCGGGATGAACACTGAAGCTTTCTTT. Translating it yields CASSKVPGMNTEAFF.

V usage is TRBV7-2 and J usage is TRBJ1-5; no definite D call. This CDR3 spans 15 amino acids. The germline V gene has CDR1 SGHTA and CDR2 FQGNSA. V lost 5 bases to trimming and J lost 2 bases, with 13 bases between them. The CDR3 region is CASSLDRRGNQPQHF. Written as DNA, the CDR3 is TGTGCCAGCAGCCTTGACCGCCGGGGCAATCAGCCCCAGCATTTT.

The chain joins TRBV28 to TRBJ2-1, with D possibly matching TRBD2 (6 bases). CDR1 and CDR2 from the germline V gene are MDHEN and SYDVKM. The germline V and J ends were trimmed by 4 bases and 2 bases, with 12 bases remaining between them. CDR3 size: 15 residues. CDR3 sequence (DNA): TGTGCCAGCAGTTCCGAGCGGGTGACCTACAATGAGCAGTTCTTC. Amino acid sequence: CASSSERVTYNEQFF.

The J gene is TRBJ1-1, the V gene TRBV7-6; maybe TRBD1 (5 bases). Germline CDR1 is SGHVS and CDR2 is FNYEAQ. Between the trimmed V and J ends, which lost 0 bases and 6 bases, there was a span of 14 bases. The CDR3 is made up of 15 amino acids. CDR3 nucleotides: TGTGCCAGCAGCTTAGCGATAGGAGGGGAGTCTGAAGCTTTCTTT. It yields the protein CASSLAIGGESEAFF.

V usage is TRBV6-1 and J usage is TRBJ1-2, with 7 bases that match TRBD1. CDR1 is MNHNS and CDR2 is SASEGT in the germline V gene. With V trimmed by 5 bases and J by 0 bases, 15 bases remained unmatched. This CDR3 comprises 18 residues. CDR3 DNA sequence: TGTGCCAGCAGTAAAGGCCCCCCAGGGGGAACAGCTAACTATGGCTACACCTTC. This sequence encodes CASSKGPPGGTANYGYTF.

The J gene is TRBJ2-3, the V gene TRBV9; 9 bases fit TRBD2. With 4 bases clipped from V and 3 bases from J, the junction kept 3 bases outside the gene matches. CDR3 length: 14 amino acids. The germline gives CDR1 SGDLS, CDR2 YYNGEE. The CDR3 DNA is TGTGCCAGCAGCATTAGCGGGAGAACAGATACGCAGTATTTT. Its translation is CASSISGRTDTQYF.

This clone was seen a few times. The chain combines TRBV6-4 with TRBJ2-2, with 7 bases that match TRBD1. The junction had 7 bases not matched to a gene; V was cut back by 6 bases and J by 0 bases. The CDR3 spans 16 residues. Germline CDR1 MRHNA, CDR2 SNTAGT. In DNA form, the CDR3 reads TGTGCCAGCAGCTTACAGGGGATCCCGAACACCGGGGAGCTGTTTTTT. It translates to CASSLQGIPNTGELFF.

The chain has TRBV5-6 and TRBJ2-2; 8 positions match TRBD2. The CDR3 runs to 16 residues. V shed 4 bases, J shed 6 bases, and the junction held 11 bases outside the gene matches. Per the germline V gene, CDR1 is SGHDT and CDR2 is YYEEEE. CDR3 nucleotide sequence: TGTGCCAGCAGCCCCATCAGCGGGAGTATCGCCGGGGAGCTGTTTTTT. Translating gives CASSPISGSIAGELFF.

This clone was observed once. The chain has TRBV7-9 and TRBJ2-1; 8 nucleotides match TRBD1. Trimming took 1 base from V and 9 from J; bases not matched to a gene: 2. The CDR3 runs to 13 residues. From germline, CDR1 is SEHNR and CDR2 FQNEAQ (reference sequence). CDR3 loop: CASSLVQGAEQFF. For the CDR3, the DNA is TGTGCCAGCAGCTTAGTGCAGGGGGCTGAGCAGTTCTTC.

The chain couples TRBV2 to TRBJ1-4; D is possibly TRBD1 (5 bases). The germline CDR1 and CDR2 sequences are SNHLY and FYNNEI. Trimming pared 6 bases from V and 1 base from J, leaving 9 bases between. The CDR3 totals 14 residues. CDR3 sequence reads: CASRSTVTNEKLFF. The CDR3 DNA sequence: TGTGCCAGCAGATCGACAGTAACTAATGAAAAACTGTTTTTT.

This sequence joins TRBV5-6 and TRBJ1-6; TRBD1 is a possible D gene (5 bases). V lost 7 bases and J 6 bases, leaving 17 bases between the germline ends. The CDR3 length is 15 residues. Germline loops: CDR1 SGHDT, CDR2 YYEEEE. CDR3 DNA: TGTGCCAGCCGCCAGGGAAACGCAAGTAATTCACCCCTCCACTTT. Its translation is CASRQGNASNSPLHF.

This clone was seen a single time. J is TRBJ2-7 and V is TRBV28, with D perhaps TRBD1 (6 bases). Germline CDR1 and CDR2: MDHEN and SYDVKM. CDR3 length: 14 amino acids. The germline V and J ends were trimmed by 2 bases and 2 bases, with 10 bases remaining between them. In DNA form, the CDR3 reads TGTGCCAGCAGTTTAGAGGACAGTCCCTACGAGCAGTACTTC. It encodes CASSLEDSPYEQYF.

The gene calls are TRBV7-2 and TRBJ2-2; 8 positions agree with TRBD1. Germline CDR1 SGHTA, CDR2 FQGNSA. V lost 5 bases to trimming and J lost 1 base; unmatched junction nucleotides: 0. This CDR3 has 14 amino acids. The CDR3, as DNA: TGTGCCAGCAGCGGGACAGGGAACACCGGGGAGCTGTTTTTT. It codes for CASSGTGNTGELFF.

This chain connects TRBV30 to TRBJ1-3; D is unclear. Trimming pared 0 bases from V and 0 bases from J, leaving 9 bases between. Germline CDR1 and CDR2: GTSNPN and SVGIG (reference sequence). This CDR3 has 15 amino acids. The CDR3 spells CAWSVGGNSGNTIYF. CDR3 in DNA: TGTGCCTGGAGTGTGGGAGGCAACTCTGGAAACACCATATATTTT.